Included here is one T cell receptor beta chain sequence, with context. Its antigen is currently not known. No qualities accompany the bases; no much larger clone lies one base away. The CDR3 has 16 amino acids, counting the end cysteine and phenylalanine. Of all the DNA, just the CDR3 is kept, 48 bases in frame from base 1. This sample stems from a study of OX40 agonist ivuxolimab in advanced cancers. Regarding the study in general: Ivuxolimab was a fully human IgG2 agonistic monoclonal antibody targeting the costimulatory receptor OX40 (CD134). Three dose-escalation patients achieved partial responses, one with hepatocellular carcinoma and two with cutaneous melanoma. Peripheral TCRbeta sequencing was intended to test whether TCR sequence diversity was altered and clonal T-cell expansion was caused by ivuxolimab. The monotherapy dose-escalation portion (N of about 57 patients) of the phase I ivuxolimab trial is reported in the paper. In the dose-escalation cohort, approximately 80% of patients were male, and the mean age was approximately 60 years with a range of roughly 23 to 79. Prior anti-PD-1, anti-PD-L1 or anti-CTLA-4 therapy was permitted, and checkpoint inhibitors had been received by under 50% of dose-escalation patients. Of the approximately 50 dose-escalation patients, hepatocellular carcinoma was present in about 20, melanoma in around 15, renal cell carcinoma in 9 and head and neck cancer in 9. Intravenous ivuxolimab was administered to patients every 2 weeks at six dose levels: 0.01, 0.1, 0.3, 1.5, 3 and 10 mg/kg. Study-level results and caveats: Low levels of normalized T-cell clonal expansion were also seen in some patients who did not respond. The antigen specificity of the peripheral T cells that underwent clonal expansion was not determined. At doses of 0.1 to 3.0 mg/kg, clonal expansion of both CD4+ and CD8+ T cells in blood was seen between baseline and week 6. After ivuxolimab, more expanded clones were found on average in CD8+ T cells than in CD4+ T cells. Partial responders in the 0.1-3.0 mg/kg groups had among the lowest normalized peripheral clonal expansion, especially among CD8+ T cells.

Genomic DNA was extracted from sorted cells for sequencing of the TCRbeta CDR3 region. The immunoSEQ Assay was used to sequence the TCRbeta CDR3 regions. As stored in TCRdb, this immuneACCESS dataset retains in-frame rearrangements with V and J assigned. A fraction of the clones does not appear; measured against another copy, unresolved V genes explain less than half of the discrepancy, and the remainder lacks a known reason. For this sample there are roughly 62,000 clones; about 92% appear just once. The top ten clones comprise approximately 0.62% of the sample. Patients with a history of autoimmune disease or receiving systemic immunosuppression were excluded from the trial. In every dose cohort, peripheral blood was drawn for TCR sequencing at baseline, cycle 4 day 1, and cycle 7 day 1. The samples were taken from a phase I, first-in-human, multicenter, open-label dose-escalation trial of ivuxolimab. The trial enrolled adults with locally advanced or metastatic head and neck squamous cell, hepatocellular, melanoma or renal cell carcinoma. Before TCR sequencing, CD4+ T cells and CD8+ T cells were sorted from peripheral blood as separate populations.

This sequence was found in an adult with an advanced solid tumor such as melanoma, head and neck, liver or kidney cancer. Here the sequenced sample was CD4+ or CD8+ T cells sorted from blood, taken in a trial of the OX40 agonist ivuxolimab. In this chain, TRBV21-1 is recombined with TRBJ1-2; TRBD1 was called by the table and not checked on the DNA. TRBV21-1 is labeled a pseudogene. The DNA is TGTGCCAGCAGCAAAGGGGTTGGACAGGTGATCTATGGCTACACCTTC. It codes for CASSKGVGQVIYGYTF.